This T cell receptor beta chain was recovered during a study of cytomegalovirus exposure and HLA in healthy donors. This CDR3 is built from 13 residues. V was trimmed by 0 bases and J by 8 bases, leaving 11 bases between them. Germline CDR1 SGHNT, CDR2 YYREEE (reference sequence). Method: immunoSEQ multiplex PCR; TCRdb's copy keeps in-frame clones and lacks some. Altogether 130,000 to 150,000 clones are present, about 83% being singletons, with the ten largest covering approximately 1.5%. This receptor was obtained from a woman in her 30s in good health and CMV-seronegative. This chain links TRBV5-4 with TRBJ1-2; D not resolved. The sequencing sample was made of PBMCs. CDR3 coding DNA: TGTGCCAGCAGCTTGGGTTCTGAGGGAGGCTACACCTTC. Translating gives CASSLGSEGGYTF.